This TCR beta chain is from a study of blood T cell repertoires in COVID-19. About the study: The United States, Italy and Spain provided the acute and convalescent COVID-19 samples. T cells, B-cell-depleted T cells, or PBMCs provided the cDNA or gDNA that served as material.

Germline values: CDR1 SGDLS, CDR2 YYNGEE. The CDR3 loop spans 16 amino acids. V was pared by 2 bases and J by 5 bases, with 6 bases of the junction left unmatched. Authors' analysis steps: Cell counts per sample came from amplifying reference gene primers. TCRdb's copy holds only in-frame clones and misses some; the assay was immunoSEQ multiplex PCR. The DNA was the basis for D and trimming; V, J and clone size are from that table. The sample consists of about 330,000 clones, around 89% of them appearing once. The sequencing sample was made of peripheral blood. The chain links TRBV9 to TRBJ2-5; 13 bases are shared with TRBD2. The sequence was obtained from a man younger than 30 who had recovered from COVID-19. For the CDR3, the DNA is TGTGCCAGCAGCGTCGGACTAGCGGGAGTTGGGGAGACCCAGTACTTC. Its protein product is CASSVGLAGVGETQYF.